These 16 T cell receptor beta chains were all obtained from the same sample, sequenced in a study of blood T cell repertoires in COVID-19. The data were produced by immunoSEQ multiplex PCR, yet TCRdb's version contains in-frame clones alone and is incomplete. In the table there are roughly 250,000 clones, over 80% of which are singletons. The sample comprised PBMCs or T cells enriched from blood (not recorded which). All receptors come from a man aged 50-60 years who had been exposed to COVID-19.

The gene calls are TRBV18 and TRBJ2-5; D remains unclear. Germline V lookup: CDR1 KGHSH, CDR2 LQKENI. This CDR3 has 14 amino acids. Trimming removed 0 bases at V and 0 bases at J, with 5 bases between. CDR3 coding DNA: TGTGCCAGCTCACCACCACATAACCAAGAGACCCAGTACTTC. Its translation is CASSPPHNQETQYF. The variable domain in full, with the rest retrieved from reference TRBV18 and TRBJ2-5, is NAGVMQNPRHLVRRRGQEARLRCSPMKGHSHVYWYRQLPEEGLKFMVYLQKENIIDESGMPKERFSAEFPKEGPSILRIQQVVRGDSAAYFCASSPPHNQETQYFGPGTRLLVL.

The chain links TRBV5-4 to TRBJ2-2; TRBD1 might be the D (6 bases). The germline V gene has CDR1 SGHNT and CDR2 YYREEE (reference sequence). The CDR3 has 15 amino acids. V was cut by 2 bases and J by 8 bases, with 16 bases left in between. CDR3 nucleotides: TGTGCCAGCAGCTTTTTGGGGGCCCTGAGGGGGGAGCTGTTTTTT. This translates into CASSFLGALRGELFF.

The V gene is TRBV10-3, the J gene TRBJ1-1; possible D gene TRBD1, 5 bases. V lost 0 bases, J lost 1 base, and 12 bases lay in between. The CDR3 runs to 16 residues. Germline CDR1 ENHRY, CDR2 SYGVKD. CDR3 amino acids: CAISESVGGSNTEAFF. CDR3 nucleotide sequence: TGTGCCATCAGTGAGTCGGTCGGGGGATCGAACACTGAAGCTTTCTTT.

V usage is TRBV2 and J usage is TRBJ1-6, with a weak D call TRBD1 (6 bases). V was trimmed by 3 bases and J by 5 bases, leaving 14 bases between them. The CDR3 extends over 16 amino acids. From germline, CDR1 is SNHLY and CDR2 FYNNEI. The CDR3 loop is CASSEGRGVNNSPLHF. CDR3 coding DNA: TGTGCCAGCAGTGAGGGCAGGGGAGTCAATAATTCACCCCTCCACTTT.

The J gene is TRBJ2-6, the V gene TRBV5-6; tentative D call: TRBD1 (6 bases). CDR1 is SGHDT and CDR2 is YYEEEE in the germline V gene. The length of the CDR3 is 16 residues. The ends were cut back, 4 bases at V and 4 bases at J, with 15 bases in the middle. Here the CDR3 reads CASSGITGSGANVLTF. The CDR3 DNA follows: TGTGCCAGCAGCGGAATCACAGGGTCCGGGGCCAACGTCCTGACTTTC.

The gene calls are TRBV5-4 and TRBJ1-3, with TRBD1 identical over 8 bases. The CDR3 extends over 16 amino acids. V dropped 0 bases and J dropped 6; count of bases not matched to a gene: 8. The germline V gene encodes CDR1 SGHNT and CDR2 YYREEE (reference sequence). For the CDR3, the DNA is TGTGCCAGCAGCTTGGGGCAGGGGGCTGTCGAAAACACCATATATTTT. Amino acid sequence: CASSLGQGAVENTIYF. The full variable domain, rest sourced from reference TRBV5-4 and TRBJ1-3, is ETGVTQSPTHLIKTRGQQVTLRCSSQSGHNTVSWYQQALGQGPQFIFQYYREEENGRGNFPPRFSGLQFPNYSSELNVNALELDDSALYLCASSLGQGAVENTIYFGEGSWLTVV.

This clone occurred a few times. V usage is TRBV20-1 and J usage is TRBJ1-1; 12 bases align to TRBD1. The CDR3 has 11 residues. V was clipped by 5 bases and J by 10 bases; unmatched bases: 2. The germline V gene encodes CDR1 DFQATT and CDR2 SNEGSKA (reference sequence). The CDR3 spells CSAGTGGIAFF. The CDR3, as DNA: TGCAGTGCTGGGACAGGGGGCATAGCTTTCTTT.

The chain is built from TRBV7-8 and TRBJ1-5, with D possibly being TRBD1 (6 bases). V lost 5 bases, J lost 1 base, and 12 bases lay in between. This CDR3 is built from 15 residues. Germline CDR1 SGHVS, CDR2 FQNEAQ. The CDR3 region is CASSPDRFSNQPQHF. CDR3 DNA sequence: TGTGCCAGCAGCCCCGACAGGTTCAGCAATCAGCCCCAGCATTTT.

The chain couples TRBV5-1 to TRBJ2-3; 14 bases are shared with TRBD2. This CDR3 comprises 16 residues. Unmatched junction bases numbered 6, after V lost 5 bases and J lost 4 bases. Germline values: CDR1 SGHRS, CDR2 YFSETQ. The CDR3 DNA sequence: TGCGCCAGCAGTGGGACTAGCGGGAGTGGGGCAGATACGCAGTATTTT. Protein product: CASSGTSGSGADTQYF.

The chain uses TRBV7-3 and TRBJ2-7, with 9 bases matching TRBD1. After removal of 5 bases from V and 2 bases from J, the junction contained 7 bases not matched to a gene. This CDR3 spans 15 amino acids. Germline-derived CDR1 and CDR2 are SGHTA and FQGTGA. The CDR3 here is CASSITGQGTYEQYF. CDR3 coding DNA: TGTGCCAGCAGCATCACGGGACAGGGAACCTACGAGCAGTACTTC.

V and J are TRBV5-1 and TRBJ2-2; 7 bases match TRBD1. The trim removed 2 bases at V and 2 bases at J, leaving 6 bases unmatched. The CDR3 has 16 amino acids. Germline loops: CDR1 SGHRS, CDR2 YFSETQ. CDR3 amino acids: CASSFPRDRNTGELFF. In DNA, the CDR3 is TGCGCCAGCAGCTTTCCCCGGGACAGAAACACCGGGGAGCTGTTTTTT.

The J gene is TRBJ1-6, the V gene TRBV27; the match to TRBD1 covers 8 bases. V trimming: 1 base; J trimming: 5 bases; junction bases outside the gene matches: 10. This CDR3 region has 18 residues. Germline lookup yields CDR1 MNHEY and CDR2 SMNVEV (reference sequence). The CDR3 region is CASSLWADRGFDNSPLHF. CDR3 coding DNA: TGTGCCAGCAGTTTATGGGCCGACAGGGGATTTGATAATTCACCCCTCCACTTT.

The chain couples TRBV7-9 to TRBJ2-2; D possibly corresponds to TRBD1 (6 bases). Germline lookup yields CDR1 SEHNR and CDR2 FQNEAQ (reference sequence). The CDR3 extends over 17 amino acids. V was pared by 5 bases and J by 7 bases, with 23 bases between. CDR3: CASSPTGHPTKGGELFF. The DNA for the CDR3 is TGTGCCAGCAGCCCCACGGGACACCCGACGAAAGGCGGGGAGCTGTTTTTT. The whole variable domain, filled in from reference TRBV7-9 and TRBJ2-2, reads DTGVSQNPRHKITKRGQNVTFRCDPISEHNRLYWYRQTLGQGPEFLTYFQNEAQLEKSRLLSDRFSAERPKGSFSTLEIQRTEQGDSAMYLCASSPTGHPTKGGELFFGEGSRLTVL.

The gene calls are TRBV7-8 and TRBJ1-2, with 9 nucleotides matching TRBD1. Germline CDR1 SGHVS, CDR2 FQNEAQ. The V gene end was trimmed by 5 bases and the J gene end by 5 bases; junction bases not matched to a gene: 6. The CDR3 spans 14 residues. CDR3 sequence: CASSPGQGFYGYTF. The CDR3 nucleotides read TGTGCCAGCAGCCCGGGACAGGGTTTTTATGGCTACACCTTC.

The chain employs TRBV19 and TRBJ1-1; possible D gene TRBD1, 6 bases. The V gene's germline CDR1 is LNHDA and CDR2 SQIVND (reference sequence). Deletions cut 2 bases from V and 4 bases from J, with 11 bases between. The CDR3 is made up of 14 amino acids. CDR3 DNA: TGTGCCAGTAGTATACTTCAAGGGGGCACTGAAGCTTTCTTT. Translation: CASSILQGGTEAFF.

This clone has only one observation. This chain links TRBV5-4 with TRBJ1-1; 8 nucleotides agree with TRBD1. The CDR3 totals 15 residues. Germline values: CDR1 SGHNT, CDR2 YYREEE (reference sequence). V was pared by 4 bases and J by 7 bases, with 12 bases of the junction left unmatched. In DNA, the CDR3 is TGTGCCAGCAGCAGACCGGGACAGGACTTCATTGAAGCTTTCTTT. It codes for CASSRPGQDFIEAFF.